This T cell receptor (beta chain) emerged from a study of sequential checkpoint blockade in melanoma. Described treatment: randomized to nivolumab then ipilimumab (arm A) or the reverse (arm B). No patient had prior DNA-damaging chemotherapy. Live CD3+CD8+ CD19− CD56− cells were sorted from PBMCs. Trimming took 4 bases from V and 4 from J, leaving 4 bases between them. Looked up from germline, CDR1 is SEHNR and CDR2 is FQNEAQ (reference sequence). This CDR3 has 12 residues. Data came from immunoSEQ multiplex PCR; TCRdb stores just in-frame clones and leaves some out. The sample shows some 20,000 clones, approximately 85% of them seen only once.

The sequencing used CD8+ T cells sorted from blood (inferred from file names), collected from a patient given nivolumab and ipilimumab in sequence. The clonotype originates from a human donor with melanoma. V is TRBV7-9 and J is TRBJ2-2; D uncertain. The CDR3 reads CASSSPTGELFF. CDR3 nucleotides: TGTGCCAGCAGCTCTCCCACCGGGGAGCTGTTTTTT.